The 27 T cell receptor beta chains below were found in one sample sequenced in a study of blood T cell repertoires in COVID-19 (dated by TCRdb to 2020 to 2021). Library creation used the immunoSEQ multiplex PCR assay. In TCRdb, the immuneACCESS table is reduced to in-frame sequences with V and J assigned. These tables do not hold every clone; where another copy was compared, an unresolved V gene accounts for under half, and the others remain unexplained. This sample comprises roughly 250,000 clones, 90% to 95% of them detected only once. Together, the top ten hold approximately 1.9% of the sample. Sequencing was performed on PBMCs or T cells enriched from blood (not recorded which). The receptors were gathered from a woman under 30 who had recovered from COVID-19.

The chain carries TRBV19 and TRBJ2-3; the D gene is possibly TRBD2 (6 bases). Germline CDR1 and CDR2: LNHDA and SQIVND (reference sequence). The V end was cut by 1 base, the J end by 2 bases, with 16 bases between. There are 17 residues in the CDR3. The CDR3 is CASSIGRLRTNTDTQYF. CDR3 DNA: TGTGCCAGTAGTATAGGCCGCCTGCGGACTAACACAGATACGCAGTATTTT.

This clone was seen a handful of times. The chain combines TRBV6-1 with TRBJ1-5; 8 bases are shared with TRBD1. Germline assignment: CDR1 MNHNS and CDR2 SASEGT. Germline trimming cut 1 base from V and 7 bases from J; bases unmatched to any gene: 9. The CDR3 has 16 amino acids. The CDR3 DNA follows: TGTGCCAGCAGTGAAGTTGAAGGACAGGGTGACCAGCCCCAGCATTTT. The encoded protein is CASSEVEGQGDQPQHF.

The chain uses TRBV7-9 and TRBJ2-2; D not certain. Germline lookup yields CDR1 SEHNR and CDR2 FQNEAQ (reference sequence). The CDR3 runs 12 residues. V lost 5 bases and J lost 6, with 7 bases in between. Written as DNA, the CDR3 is TGTGCCAGCAGCCATAGTCCCGGGGAGCTGTTTTTT. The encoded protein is CASSHSPGELFF.

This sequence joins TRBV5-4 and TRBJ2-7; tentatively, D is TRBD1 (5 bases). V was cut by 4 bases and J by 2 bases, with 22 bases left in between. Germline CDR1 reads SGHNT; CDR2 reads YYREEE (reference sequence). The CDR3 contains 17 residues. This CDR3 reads CASSPGVGQRSAYEQYF. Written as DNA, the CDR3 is TGTGCCAGCAGCCCTGGCGTGGGGCAGCGAAGCGCCTACGAGCAGTACTTC.

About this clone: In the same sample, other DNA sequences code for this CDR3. The CDR3 loop is CASSQDRANSPLHF. CDR3 DNA: TGTGCCAGCAGCCAAGACAGGGCTAATTCACCCCTCCACTTT. The chain has TRBV3-1 (or the pseudogene TRBV3-2) and TRBJ1-6, with D possibly TRBD1 on 5 matching bases. Germline V gene sequence: CDR1 LGHDT, CDR2 YNNKEL (reference sequence). This CDR3 has 14 residues. Trimming shortened V by 0 bases and J by 6 bases, and 6 bases separated the two germline ends.

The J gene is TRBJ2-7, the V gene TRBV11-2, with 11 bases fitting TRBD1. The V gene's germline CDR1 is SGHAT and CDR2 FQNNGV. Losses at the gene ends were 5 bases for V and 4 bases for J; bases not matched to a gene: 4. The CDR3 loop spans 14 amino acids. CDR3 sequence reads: CASSGGTGGYEQYF. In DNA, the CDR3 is TGTGCCAGCAGCGGTGGGACAGGGGGGTACGAGCAGTACTTC.

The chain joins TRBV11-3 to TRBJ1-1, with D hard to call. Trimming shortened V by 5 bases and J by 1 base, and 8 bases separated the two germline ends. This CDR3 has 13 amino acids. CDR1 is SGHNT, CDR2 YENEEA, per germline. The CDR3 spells CASSLTPNTEAFF. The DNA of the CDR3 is TGTGCCAGCAGCCTGACACCGAACACTGAAGCTTTCTTT.

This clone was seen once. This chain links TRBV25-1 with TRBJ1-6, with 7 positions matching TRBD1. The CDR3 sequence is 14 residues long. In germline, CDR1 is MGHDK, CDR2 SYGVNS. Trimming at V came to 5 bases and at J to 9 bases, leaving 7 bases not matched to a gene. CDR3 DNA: TGTGCCAGCAGTCCCGGACAGGACTCTTCACCCCTCCACTTT. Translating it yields CASSPGQDSSPLHF.

The DNA for the CDR3 is TGTGCCAGCAGTCTAGCGGGACTAGCCAGTGAGCAGTTCTTC. Residues: CASSLAGLASEQFF. The chain carries TRBV28 and TRBJ2-1; TRBD2 matches at 9 bases. Trimming removed 5 bases from V and 9 bases from J; junction bases left unmatched: 8. Per germline, CDR1 MDHEN and CDR2 SYDVKM. This CDR3 region has 14 residues.

CDR3 region: CSVVAGLGGIQYF. DNA for the CDR3: TGCAGCGTTGTAGCGGGACTAGGAGGCATTCAGTACTTC. V gene TRBV29-1 combines with J gene TRBJ2-4, with 8 bases that match TRBD2. The ends lost 4 bases at V and 9 bases at J; junction bases unmatched: 8. Per the germline V gene, CDR1 is SQVTM and CDR2 is ANQGSEA. The length of the CDR3 is 13 residues.

The CDR3 bases are TGTGCCAGCAGCTTATCTCAGGGGTCAGATACGCAGTATTTT. Translated, it gives CASSLSQGSDTQYF. The V and J genes are TRBV7-9 and TRBJ2-3, with TRBD1 as a possible D gene (6 bases). CDR3 length: 14 residues. Trimming pared 2 bases from V and 4 bases from J, leaving 10 bases between. Germline CDR1 is SEHNR and CDR2 is FQNEAQ (reference sequence).

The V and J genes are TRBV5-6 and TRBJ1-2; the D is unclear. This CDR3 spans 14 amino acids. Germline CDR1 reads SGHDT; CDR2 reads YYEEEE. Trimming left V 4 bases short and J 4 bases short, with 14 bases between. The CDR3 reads CASSAGLMVYGYTF. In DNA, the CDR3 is TGTGCCAGCAGCGCGGGCCTCATGGTCTATGGCTACACCTTC.

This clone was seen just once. CDR3 sequence (DNA): TGTGCCAGCAGCAACACCTACAATGAGCAGTTCTTC. It specifies CASSNTYNEQFF. The rearrangement uses TRBV3-1 (or the pseudogene TRBV3-2) and TRBJ2-1; D call uncertain. Germline V gives CDR1 LGHDT, CDR2 YNNKEL (reference sequence). Trimming stripped 5 bases from V and 2 bases from J, with 4 bases between. The CDR3 has 12 residues.

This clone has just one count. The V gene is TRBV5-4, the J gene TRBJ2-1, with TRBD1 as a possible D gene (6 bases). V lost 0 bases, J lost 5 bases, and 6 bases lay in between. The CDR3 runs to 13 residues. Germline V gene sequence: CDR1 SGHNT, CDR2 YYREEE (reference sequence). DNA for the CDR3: TGTGCCAGCAGCTTGGGGACAGACAATGAGCAGTTCTTC. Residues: CASSLGTDNEQFF.

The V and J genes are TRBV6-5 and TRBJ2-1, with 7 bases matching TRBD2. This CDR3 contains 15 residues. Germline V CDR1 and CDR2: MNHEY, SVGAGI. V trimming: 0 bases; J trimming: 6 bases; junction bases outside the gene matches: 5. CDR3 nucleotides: TGTGCCAGCAGTTACTCGATTGGGGGGGGCAATGAGCAGTTCTTC. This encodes CASSYSIGGGNEQFF.

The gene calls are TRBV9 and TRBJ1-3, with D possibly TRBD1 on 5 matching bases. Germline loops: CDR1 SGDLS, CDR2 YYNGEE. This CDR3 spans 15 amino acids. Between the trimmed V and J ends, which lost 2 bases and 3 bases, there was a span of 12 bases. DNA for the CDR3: TGTGCCAGCAGCGTGCAGGGCCTTGGTGGAAACACCATATATTTT. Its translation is CASSVQGLGGNTIYF.

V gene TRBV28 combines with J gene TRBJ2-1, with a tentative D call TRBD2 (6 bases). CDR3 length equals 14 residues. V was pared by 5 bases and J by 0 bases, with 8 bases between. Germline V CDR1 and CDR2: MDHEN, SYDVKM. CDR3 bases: TGTGCCAGCAGTCCCGGGAGCTCCTACAATGAGCAGTTCTTC. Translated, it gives CASSPGSSYNEQFF.

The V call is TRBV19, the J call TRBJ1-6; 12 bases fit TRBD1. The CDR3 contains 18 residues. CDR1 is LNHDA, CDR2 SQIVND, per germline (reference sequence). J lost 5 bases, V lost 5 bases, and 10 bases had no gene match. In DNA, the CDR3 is TGTGCCAGTAGTGAAAACCCGGGACAGGGGGCGAATAATTCACCCCTCCACTTT. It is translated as CASSENPGQGANNSPLHF.

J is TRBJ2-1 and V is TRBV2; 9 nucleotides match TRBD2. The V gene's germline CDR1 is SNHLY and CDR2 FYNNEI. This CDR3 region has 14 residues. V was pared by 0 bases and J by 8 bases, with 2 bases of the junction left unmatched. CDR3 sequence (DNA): TGTGCCAGCAGTGAAGCGACTAGCGGCGATGAGCAGTTCTTC. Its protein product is CASSEATSGDEQFF.

This CDR3 reads CASSLVGATGTDTQYF. The CDR3 DNA sequence: TGTGCCAGCAGCTTAGTGGGCGCGACGGGCACAGATACGCAGTATTTT. The gene calls are TRBV11-2 and TRBJ2-3; no definite D call. The CDR3 sequence is 16 residues long. Germline lookup yields CDR1 SGHAT and CDR2 FQNNGV. V was cut by 1 base and J by 1 base, with 12 bases left in between.

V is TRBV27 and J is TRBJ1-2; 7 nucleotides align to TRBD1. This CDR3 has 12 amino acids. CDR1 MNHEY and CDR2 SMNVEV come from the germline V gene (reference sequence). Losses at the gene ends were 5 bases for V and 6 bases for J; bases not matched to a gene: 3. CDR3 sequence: CASSATGDGYTF. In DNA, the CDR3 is TGTGCCAGCAGTGCCACAGGGGATGGCTACACCTTC.

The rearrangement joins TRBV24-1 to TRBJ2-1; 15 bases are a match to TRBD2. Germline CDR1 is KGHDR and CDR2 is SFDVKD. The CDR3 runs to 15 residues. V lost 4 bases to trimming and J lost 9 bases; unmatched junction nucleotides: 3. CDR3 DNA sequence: TGTGCCACCAGTGAGACGGGACTAGCGGGAGGTGAGCAGTTCTTC. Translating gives CATSETGLAGGEQFF.

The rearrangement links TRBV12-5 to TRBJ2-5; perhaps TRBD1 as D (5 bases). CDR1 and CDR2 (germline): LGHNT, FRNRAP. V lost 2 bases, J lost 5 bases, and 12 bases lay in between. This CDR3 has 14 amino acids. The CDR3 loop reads CASGLTREGETQYF. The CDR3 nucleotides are TGTGCTAGTGGTTTGACCAGGGAAGGGGAGACCCAGTACTTC.

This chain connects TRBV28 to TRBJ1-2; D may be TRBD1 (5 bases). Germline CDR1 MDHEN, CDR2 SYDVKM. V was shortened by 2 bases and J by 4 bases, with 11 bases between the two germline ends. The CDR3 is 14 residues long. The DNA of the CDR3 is TGTGCCAGCAGTTTAACCGGGGGGATCTATGGCTACACCTTC. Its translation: CASSLTGGIYGYTF.

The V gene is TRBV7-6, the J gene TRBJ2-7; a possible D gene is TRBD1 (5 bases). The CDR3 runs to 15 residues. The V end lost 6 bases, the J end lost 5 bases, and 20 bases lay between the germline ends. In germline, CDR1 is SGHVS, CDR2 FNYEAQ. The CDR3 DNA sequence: TGTGCCAGCAGAAGGGGTTCCGAGACGAGAGACGAGCAGTACTTC. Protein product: CASRRGSETRDEQYF.

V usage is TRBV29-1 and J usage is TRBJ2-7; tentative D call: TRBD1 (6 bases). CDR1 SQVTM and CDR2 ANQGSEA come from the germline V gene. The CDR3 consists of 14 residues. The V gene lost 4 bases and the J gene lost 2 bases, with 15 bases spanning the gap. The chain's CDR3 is CSVVPGDRTYEQYF. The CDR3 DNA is TGCAGCGTTGTACCAGGGGACCGAACCTACGAGCAGTACTTC.

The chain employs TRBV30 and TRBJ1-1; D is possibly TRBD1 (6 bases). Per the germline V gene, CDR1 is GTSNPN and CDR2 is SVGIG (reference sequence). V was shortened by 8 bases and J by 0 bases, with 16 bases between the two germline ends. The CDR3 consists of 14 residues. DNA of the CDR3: TGTGCCCAATTACGGGACAAGATGAACACTGAAGCTTTCTTT. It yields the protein CAQLRDKMNTEAFF.